This TCR beta chain came from a study of blood T cell repertoires in COVID-19 (dated by TCRdb to 2020 to 2022). For the study in its entirety: Samples covering the acute and convalescent phases of COVID-19 were provided by collaborators in the United States, Italy and Spain. The prospective study material was composed of cDNA or gDNA derived from T cells, B-cell-depleted T cells, or PBMCs. Subjects who had been exposed to COVID-19, were actively infected with it, or had recovered from it provided the deeply sampled blood TCRbeta repertoires that made up the dataset. The repertoires were released in a freely available public database intended as a resource for research on the immune response to SARS-CoV-2. The samples were drawn from two sources: the first 160 participants of the ongoing ImmuneRACE study, and 950 to 1,500 subjects contributed by 6 global collaborators. The sample metadata nearly always contained a de-identified subject ID, COVID-19 status, age in years and sex. Where available, HLA class I and class II types were taken from metadata supplied by the sample provider and were not determined by assay-based typing. Results and caveats for the whole study, not just this receptor: How much clinical and demographic metadata was included differed by source and by participant, and the metadata was provided uncurated.

Each collaborating institution followed its own protocols to collect whole blood in K2EDTA tubes. Collaborator samples were shipped for TCRbeta analysis as frozen whole blood, isolated PBMCs, or DNA extracted from either sample type. Based on the germline V gene (reference sequence), the CDR1 and CDR2 sequences are SGHNT and YYREEE. From the cysteine through the phenylalanine, the CDR3 covers 14 amino acids. This entry keeps only the CDR3 DNA: 42 bases, framed from base 1. The germline ends are 11 bases apart after V is trimmed by 2 bases and J by 6 bases. The immunoSEQ Assay, a bias-controlled multiplex PCR, was used to amplify TCRbeta CDR3 regions from genomic DNA. The paper's processing steps were these. Nucleated cell counts per sample were estimated from amplification of reference gene primers within the assay. To quantify the absolute abundance of each unique TCRbeta CDR3 rearrangement, sequence reads were collapsed and filtered. For each sample, productive Simpson clonality was calculated as the square root of Simpson's diversity index over productive rearrangements. In its TCRdb copy, this immuneACCESS table keeps in-frame sequences only and misses some clones. Where compared with another copy, unresolved V genes explain less than half of these, and the others have no known cause. That table supplies the V and J calls and clone size; D and trimming were determined from the DNA. Recorded for this sample are roughly 70,000 clones; nearly 80% of them occurred a single time. The ten largest clones take up about 6% of the sample.

Details on this clone: Its cognate antigen has yet to be identified. No qualities accompany the bases; no much larger clone lies one base away.

Sequencing was done on a sample of peripheral blood. The receptor was derived from a woman aged 55-75 years with acute or convalescent COVID-19. The V gene is TRBV5-4 and the J gene is TRBJ2-2, with TRBD1 tentatively as D gene (5 bases match). The CDR3 reads CASSFTGPSGELFF. The nucleotides read TGTGCCAGCAGCTTTACAGGCCCCTCCGGGGAGCTGTTTTTT.